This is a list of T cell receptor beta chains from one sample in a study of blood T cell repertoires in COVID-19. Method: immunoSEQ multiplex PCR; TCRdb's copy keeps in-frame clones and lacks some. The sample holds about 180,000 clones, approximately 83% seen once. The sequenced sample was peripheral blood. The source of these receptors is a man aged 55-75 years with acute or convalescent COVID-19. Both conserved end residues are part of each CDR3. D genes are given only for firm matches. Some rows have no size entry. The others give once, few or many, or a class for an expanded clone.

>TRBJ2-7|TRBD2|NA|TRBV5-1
TGCGCCAGCAGCTTGGCCCTAGCGGGAGGGCAAGAGCAGTACTTC
CASSLALAGGQEQYF
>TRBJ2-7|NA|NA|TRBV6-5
TGTGCCAGCAGGATTGAGGCGACGGGGTCCTACGAGCAGTACTTC
CASRIEATGSYEQYF
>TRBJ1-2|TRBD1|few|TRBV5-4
TGTGCCAGCCGCAGGGGGACAGGGGGCGACTCGGACTATGGCTACACCTTC
CASRRGTGGDSDYGYTF
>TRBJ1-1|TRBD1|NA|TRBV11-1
TGTGCCAGCAGCACTCGACAGGGTATGAACACTGAAGCTTTCTTT
CASSTRQGMNTEAFF
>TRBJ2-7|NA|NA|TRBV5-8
TGTGCCAGCAGCTGGAAACGACAGCCCCCCGAGCAGTACTTC
CASSWKRQPPEQYF
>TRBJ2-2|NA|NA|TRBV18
TGTGCCAGCTCACCACGTCCCATGGACACCCTCACCGGGGAGCTGTTTTTT
CASSPRPMDTLTGELFF
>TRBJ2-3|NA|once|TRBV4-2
TGTGCCAGCAGCCACGGAGATCGGACAGGCACAGATACGCAGTATTTT
CASSHGDRTGTDTQYF
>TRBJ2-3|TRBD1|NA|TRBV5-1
TGCGCCAGCAGCTTGCCTGCGGGACAGGGCAGCACAGATACGCAGTATTTT
CASSLPAGQGSTDTQYF
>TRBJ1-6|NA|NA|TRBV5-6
TGTGCCAGCAGCTTGTACGGTTCACCCCTCCACTTT
CASSLYGSPLHF
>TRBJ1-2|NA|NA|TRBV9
TGTGCCAGCACCCCACAGGACAGAGCGCGTGGCTACACCTTC
CASTPQDRARGYTF
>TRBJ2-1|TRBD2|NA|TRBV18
TGTGCCAGCTCACCACTCCCACTACTAGCGGGAGGTAAAATTGAGCAGTTCTTC
CASSPLPLLAGGKIEQFF
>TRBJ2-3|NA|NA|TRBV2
TGTGCCAGCAAGGAGACTGGAGATACGCAGTATTTT
CASKETGDTQYF
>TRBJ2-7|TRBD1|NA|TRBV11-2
TGTGCCAGCAGTCAACAGGGGACGGAGCAGTACTTC
CASSQQGTEQYF
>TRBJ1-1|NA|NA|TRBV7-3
TGTGCCAGCAGCTTAACGTGGAGTACTGAAGCTTTCTTT
CASSLTWSTEAFF
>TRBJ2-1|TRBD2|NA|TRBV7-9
TGTGCCAGCAGCCCCACCGGGACTAGCGGCAATGAGCAGTTCTTC
CASSPTGTSGNEQFF
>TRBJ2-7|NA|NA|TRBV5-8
TGTGCCAGCAGCCCCCCGGGCCAGACTATACTAAGGGAGCAGTACTTC
CASSPPGQTILREQYF
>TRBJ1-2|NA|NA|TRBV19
TGTGCCAGCGTAATCTCCGGGACTCTAAACTATGGCTACACCTTC
CASVISGTLNYGYTF
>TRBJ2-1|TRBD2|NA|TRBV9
TGTGCCAGCAGCGAGACGCTAGCGGGAGGCCCTCGGGAGCAGTTCTTC
CASSETLAGGPREQFF
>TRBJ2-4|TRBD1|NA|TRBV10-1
TGCGCCAGCAGTGAGTCGATCCCCGGGACAGGGGAGAACATTCAGTACTTC
CASSESIPGTGENIQYF
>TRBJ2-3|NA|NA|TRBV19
TGTGCCAGTAGTAAGGGGGAGTGGGGCACAGATACGCAGTATTTT
CASSKGEWGTDTQYF
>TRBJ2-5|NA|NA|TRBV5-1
TGCGCCAGCAGCTTGGAGGCAGCCTCCGGGTCGGGGACCCAGTACTTC
CASSLEAASGSGTQYF
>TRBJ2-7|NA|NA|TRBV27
TGTGCCAGCAGTTTATCTGAGACTCAAAACTACTACGAGCAGTACTTC
CASSLSETQNYYEQYF
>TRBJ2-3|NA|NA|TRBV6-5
TGTGCCAGCAGTTACTCTGGCGGTTACACAGATACGCAGTATTTT
CASSYSGGYTDTQYF
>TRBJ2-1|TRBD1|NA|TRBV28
TGTGCCAGCAGCACCGGGACAGCGACAAGCTCCTACAATGAGCAGTTCTTC
CASSTGTATSSYNEQFF
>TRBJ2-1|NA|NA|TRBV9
TGTGCCAGCAGCGCCGGGGCCTACAATGAGCAGTTCTTC
CASSAGAYNEQFF
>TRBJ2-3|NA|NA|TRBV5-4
TGTGCCAGCAGCTTACGCGGGCCTGGGACAGATACGCAGTATTTT
CASSLRGPGTDTQYF
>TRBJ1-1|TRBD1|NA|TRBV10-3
TGTGCCATCAGTGAGACCCAAATACAGGGGTCGGTAGCCACTGAAGCTTTCTTT
CAISETQIQGSVATEAFF
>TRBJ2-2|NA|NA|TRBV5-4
TGTGCCAGCAGCTTGCGGACTACGAACACCGGGGAGCTGTTTTTT
CASSLRTTNTGELFF
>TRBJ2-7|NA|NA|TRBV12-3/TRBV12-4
TGTGCCAGCAGCTTTGGAGCCTCCTACGAGCAGTACTTC
CASSFGASYEQYF
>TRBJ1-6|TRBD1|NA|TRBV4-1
TGCGCCAGCAGCCAGTTACCGGGACAGACGAATTCACCCCTCCACTTT
CASSQLPGQTNSPLHF
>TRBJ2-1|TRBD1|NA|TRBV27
TGTGCCAGCAGTTCCCCCGGGACAGTGGGCTACAATGAGCAGTTCTTC
CASSSPGTVGYNEQFF
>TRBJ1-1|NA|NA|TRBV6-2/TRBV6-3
TGTGCCAGCAGTTACGAGATGAACACTGAAGCTTTCTTT
CASSYEMNTEAFF
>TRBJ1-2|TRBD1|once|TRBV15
TGTGCCACCAGCAGGGACAGGGGGCAGAACTATGGCTACACCTTC
CATSRDRGQNYGYTF
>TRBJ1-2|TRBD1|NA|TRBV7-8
TGTGCCAGCAGCTTCTCCGGGACAGGGGGCGGTGGCTACACCTTC
CASSFSGTGGGGYTF
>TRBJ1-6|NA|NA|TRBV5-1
TGCGCCAGCAGCTTGGGGAGCTCCTATAATTCACCCCTCCACTTT
CASSLGSSYNSPLHF
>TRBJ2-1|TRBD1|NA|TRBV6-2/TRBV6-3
TGTGCCAGCAGCCGGGACAGACTGTCCTACAATGAGCAGTTCTTC
CASSRDRLSYNEQFF
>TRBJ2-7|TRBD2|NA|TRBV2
TGTGCCAGCAGTTTTCAAGCGGGAGGGTACGAGCAGTACTTC
CASSFQAGGYEQYF
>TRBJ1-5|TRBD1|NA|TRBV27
TGTGCCAGCAGTCCCGACTACAGGGGCCAGCCCCAGCATTTT
CASSPDYRGQPQHF
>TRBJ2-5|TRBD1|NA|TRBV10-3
TGTGCCATCAGTGATAACGGACAGGGAGAGACCCAGTACTTC
CAISDNGQGETQYF
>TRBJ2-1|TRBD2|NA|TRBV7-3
TGTGCCAGCAGCTTACTAGCGGGGGACAATGAGCAGTTCTTC
CASSLLAGDNEQFF
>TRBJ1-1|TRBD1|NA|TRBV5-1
TGCGCCAGCAGCTTGGCCGCCCAGGGGGCGAACACTGAAGCTTTCTTT
CASSLAAQGANTEAFF
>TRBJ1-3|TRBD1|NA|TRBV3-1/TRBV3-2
TGTGCCAGCAGCCAGGGTACAGGGGGTAGAGGAAACACCATATATTTT
CASSQGTGGRGNTIYF
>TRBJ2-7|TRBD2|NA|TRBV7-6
TGTGCCAGCAGCTTAGTGGGACTAGGTGTGGACGAGCAGTACTTC
CASSLVGLGVDEQYF
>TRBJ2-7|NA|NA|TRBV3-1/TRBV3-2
TGTGCCAGCAGCCAAGACGGGATGGTGCAGTACTTC
CASSQDGMVQYF
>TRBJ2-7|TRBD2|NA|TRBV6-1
TGTGCCAGCAGTGACCTAGCGGGAGGGCTCGACGAGCAGTACTTC
CASSDLAGGLDEQYF
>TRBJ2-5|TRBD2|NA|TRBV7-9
TGTGCCAGCAGCCCCCGGGCTAGCGGTCTACAAGAGACCCAGTACTTC
CASSPRASGLQETQYF
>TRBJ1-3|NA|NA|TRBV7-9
TGTGCCAGCAACCCTAGGGGGTACTCTGGAAACACCATATATTTT
CASNPRGYSGNTIYF
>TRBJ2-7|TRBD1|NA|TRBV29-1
TGCAGCGTTCGATCTAAGAACAGGGGGAGGTCGGGCTACGAGCAGTACTTC
CSVRSKNRGRSGYEQYF
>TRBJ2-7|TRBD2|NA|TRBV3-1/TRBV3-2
TGTGCCAGCAGCCAAGATAAGGGACTAGCGGGAGAATGGTCCTACGAGCAGTACTTC
CASSQDKGLAGEWSYEQYF
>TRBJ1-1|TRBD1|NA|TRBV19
TGTGCCAGTAGTAGAGCTGGACAGGGGAACACTGAAGCTTTCTTT
CASSRAGQGNTEAFF